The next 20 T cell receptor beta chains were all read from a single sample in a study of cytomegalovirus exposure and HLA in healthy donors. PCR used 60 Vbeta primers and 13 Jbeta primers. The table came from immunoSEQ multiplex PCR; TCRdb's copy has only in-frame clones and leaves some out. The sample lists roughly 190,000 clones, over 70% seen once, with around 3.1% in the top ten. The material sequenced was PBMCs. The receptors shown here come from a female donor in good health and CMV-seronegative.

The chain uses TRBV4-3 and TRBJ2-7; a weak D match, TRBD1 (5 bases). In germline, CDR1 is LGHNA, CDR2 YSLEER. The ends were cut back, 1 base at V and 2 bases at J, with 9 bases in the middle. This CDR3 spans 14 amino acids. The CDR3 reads CASSQGQFTYEQYF. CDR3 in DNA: TGCGCCAGCAGCCAAGGACAGTTTACCTACGAGCAGTACTTC.

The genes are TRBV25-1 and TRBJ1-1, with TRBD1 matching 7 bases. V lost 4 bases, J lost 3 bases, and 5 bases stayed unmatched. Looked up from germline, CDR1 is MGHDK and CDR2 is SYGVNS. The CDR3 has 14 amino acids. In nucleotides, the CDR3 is TGTGCCAGCAGTGTACGGGACAGTCACACTGAAGCTTTCTTT. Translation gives CASSVRDSHTEAFF.

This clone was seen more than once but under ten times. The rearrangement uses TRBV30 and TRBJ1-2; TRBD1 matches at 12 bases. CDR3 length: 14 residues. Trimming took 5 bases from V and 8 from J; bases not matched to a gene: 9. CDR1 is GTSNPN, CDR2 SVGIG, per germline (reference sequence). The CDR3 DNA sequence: TGTGCCTGGTACACGGGACAGGGGGCGCGGGGCTACACCTTC. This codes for CAWYTGQGARGYTF. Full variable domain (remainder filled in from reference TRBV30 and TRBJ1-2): SQTIHQWPATLVQPVGSPLSLECTVEGTSNPNLYWYRQAAGRGLQLLFYSVGIGQISSEVPQNLSASRPQDRQFILSSKKLLLSDSGFYLCAWYTGQGARGYTFGSGTRLTVV.

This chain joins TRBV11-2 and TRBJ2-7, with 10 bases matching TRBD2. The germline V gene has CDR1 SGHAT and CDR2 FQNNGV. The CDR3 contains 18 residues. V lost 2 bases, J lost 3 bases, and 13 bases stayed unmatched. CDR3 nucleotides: TGTGCCAGCAGCTTAAGAATTGGGGACTTAGCGGGAGGCTACGAGCAGTACTTC. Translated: CASSLRIGDLAGGYEQYF.

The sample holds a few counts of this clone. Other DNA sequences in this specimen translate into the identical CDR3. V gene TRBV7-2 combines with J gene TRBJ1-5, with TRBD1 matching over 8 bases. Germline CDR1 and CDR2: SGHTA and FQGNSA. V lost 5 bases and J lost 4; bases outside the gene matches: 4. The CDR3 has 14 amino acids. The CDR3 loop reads CASSPGQGNQPQHF. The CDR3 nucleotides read TGTGCCAGCAGCCCCGGACAGGGAAATCAGCCCCAGCATTTT.

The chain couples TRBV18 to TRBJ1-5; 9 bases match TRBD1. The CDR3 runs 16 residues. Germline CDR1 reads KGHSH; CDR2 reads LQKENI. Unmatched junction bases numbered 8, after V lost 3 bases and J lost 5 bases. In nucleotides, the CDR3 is TGTGCCAGCTCACCCCTGGGACAGGGAGGCGATCAGCCCCAGCATTTT. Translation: CASSPLGQGGDQPQHF.

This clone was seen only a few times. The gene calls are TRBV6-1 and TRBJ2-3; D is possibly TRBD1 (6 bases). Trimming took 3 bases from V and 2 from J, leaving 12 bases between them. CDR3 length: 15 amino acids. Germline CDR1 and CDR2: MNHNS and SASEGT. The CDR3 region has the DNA TGTGCCAGCAGTGATTCAACAGGGACCACAGATACGCAGTATTTT. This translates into CASSDSTGTTDTQYF.

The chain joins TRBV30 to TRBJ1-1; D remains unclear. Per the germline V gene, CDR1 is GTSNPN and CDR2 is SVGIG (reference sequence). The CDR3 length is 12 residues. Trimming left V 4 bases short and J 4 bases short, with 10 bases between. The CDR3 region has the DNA TGTGCCTGGAAAGAGGAAGGCACTGAAGCTTTCTTT. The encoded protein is CAWKEEGTEAFF.

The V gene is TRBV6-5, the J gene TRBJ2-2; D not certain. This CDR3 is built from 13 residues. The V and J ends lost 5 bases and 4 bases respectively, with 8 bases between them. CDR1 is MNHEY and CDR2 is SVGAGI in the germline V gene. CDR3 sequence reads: CASSLSGTGELFF. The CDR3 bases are TGTGCCAGCAGTCTCTCAGGCACCGGGGAGCTGTTTTTT.

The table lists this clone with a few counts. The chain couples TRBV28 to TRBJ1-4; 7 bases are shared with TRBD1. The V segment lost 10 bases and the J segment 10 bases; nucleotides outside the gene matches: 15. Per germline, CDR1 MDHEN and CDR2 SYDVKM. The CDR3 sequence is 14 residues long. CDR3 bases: TGTGCCATACAAATAGACAGGGTGAGGGGAAAACTGTTTTTT. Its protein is CAIQIDRVRGKLFF.

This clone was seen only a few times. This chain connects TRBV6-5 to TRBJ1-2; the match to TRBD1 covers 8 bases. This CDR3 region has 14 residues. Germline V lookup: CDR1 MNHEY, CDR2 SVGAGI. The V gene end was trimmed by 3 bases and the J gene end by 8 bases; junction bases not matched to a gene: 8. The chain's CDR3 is CASSYSRGREGYTF. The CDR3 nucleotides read TGTGCCAGCAGTTATTCCAGGGGGCGCGAAGGCTACACCTTC.

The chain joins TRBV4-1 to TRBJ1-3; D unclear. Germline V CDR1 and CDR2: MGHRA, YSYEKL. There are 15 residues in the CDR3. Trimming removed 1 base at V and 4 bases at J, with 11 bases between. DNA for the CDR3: TGCGCCAGCAGCCAAGTACCGGTGACAGGAAACACCATATATTTT. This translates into CASSQVPVTGNTIYF.

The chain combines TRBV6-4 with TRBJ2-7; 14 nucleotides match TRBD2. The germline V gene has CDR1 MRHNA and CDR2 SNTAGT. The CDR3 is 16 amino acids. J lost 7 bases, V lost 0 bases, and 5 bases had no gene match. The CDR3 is CASSDSPGLAGVEQYF. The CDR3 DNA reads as TGTGCCAGCAGTGACTCGCCGGGACTAGCGGGAGTTGAGCAGTACTTC.

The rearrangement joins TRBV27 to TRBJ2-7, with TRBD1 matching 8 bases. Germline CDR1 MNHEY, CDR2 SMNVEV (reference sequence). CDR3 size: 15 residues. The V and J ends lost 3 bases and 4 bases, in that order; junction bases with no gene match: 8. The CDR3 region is CASSLSGQGAYEQYF. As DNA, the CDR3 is TGTGCCAGCAGTTTGAGTGGGCAGGGGGCTTACGAGCAGTACTTC.

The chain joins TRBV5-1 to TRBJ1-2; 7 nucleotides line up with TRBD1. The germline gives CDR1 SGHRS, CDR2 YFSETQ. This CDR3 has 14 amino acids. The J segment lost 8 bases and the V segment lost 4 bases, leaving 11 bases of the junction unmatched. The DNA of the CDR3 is TGCGCCAGCAGCCCTGGAGAGGGGGCAAGGGGCTACACCTTC. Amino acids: CASSPGEGARGYTF. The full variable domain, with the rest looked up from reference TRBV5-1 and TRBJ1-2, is KAGVTQTPRYLIKTRGQQVTLSCSPISGHRSVSWYQQTPGQGLQFLFEYFSETQRNKGNFPGRFSGRQFSNSRSEMNVSTLELGDSALYLCASSPGEGARGYTFGSGTRLTVV.

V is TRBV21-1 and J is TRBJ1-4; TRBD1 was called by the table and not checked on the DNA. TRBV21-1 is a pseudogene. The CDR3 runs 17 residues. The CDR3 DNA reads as TGTGCCAGCAGCAAAGCGGGGAATGGACAGGGGAGTGAAAAACTGTTTTTT. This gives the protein CASSKAGNGQGSEKLFF.

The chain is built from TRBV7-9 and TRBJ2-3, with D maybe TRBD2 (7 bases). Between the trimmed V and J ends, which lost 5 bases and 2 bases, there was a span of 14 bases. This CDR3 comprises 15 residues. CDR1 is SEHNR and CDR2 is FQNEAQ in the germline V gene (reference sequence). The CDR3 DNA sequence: TGTGCCAGCAGCAAAAGGGGGGGCACCACAGATACGCAGTATTTT. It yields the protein CASSKRGGTTDTQYF. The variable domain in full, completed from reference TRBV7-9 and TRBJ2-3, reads DTGVSQNPRHKITKRGQNVTFRCDPISEHNRLYWYRQTLGQGPEFLTYFQNEAQLEKSRLLSDRFSAERPKGSFSTLEIQRTEQGDSAMYLCASSKRGGTTDTQYFGPGTRLTVL.

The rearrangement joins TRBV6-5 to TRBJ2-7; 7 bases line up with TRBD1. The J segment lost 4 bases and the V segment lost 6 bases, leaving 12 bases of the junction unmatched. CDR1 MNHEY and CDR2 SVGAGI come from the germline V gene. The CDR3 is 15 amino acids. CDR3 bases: TGTGCCAGCAGATCCGTCGGGACAGCGGTTTACGAGCAGTACTTC. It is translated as CASRSVGTAVYEQYF.

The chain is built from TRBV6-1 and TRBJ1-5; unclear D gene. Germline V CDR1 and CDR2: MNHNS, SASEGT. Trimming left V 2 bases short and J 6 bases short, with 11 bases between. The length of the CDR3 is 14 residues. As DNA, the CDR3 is TGTGCCAGCAGTGAAACGGGGTACCGTCAGCCCCAGCATTTT. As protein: CASSETGYRQPQHF.

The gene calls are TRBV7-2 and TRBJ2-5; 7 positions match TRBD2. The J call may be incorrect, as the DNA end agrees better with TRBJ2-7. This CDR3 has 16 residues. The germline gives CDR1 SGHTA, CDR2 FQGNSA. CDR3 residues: CASSYPQGAGSPEQYF. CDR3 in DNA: TGTGCCAGCAGCTACCCTCAAGGAGCGGGATCCCCCGAGCAGTACTTC.